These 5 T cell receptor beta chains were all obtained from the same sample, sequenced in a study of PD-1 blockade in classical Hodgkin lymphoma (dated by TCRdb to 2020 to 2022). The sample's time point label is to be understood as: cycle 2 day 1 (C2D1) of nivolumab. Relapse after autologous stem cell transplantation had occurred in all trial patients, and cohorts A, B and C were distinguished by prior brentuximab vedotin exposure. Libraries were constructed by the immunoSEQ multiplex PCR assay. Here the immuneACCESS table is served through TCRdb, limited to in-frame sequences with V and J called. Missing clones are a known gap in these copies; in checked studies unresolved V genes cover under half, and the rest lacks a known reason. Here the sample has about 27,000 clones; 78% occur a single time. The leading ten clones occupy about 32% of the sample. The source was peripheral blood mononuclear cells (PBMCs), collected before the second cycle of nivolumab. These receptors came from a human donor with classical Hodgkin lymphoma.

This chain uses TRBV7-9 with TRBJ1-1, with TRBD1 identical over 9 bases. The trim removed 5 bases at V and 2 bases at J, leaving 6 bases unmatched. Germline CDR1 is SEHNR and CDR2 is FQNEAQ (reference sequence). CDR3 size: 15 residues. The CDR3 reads CASSALGQGNTEAFF. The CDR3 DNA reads TGTGCCAGCAGCGCTCTGGGACAGGGAAACACTGAAGCTTTCTTT.

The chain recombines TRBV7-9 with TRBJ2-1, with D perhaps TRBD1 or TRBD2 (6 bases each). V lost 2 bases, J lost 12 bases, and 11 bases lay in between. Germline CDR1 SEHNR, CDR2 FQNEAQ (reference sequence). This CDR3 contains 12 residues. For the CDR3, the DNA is TGTGCCAGCAGCTTACAACAGGGAGGGCAGTTCTTC. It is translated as CASSLQQGGQFF.

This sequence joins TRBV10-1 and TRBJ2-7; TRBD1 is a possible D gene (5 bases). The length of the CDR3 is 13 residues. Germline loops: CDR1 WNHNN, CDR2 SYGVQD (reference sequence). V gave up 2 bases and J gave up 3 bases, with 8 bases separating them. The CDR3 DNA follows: TGCGCCAGCAGTGAGACAAGGGGCTACGAGCAGTACTTC. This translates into CASSETRGYEQYF.

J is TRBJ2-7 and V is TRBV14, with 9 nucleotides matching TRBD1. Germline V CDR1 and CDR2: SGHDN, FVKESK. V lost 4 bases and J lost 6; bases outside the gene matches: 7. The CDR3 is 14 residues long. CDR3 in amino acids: CASSPGQGIREQYF. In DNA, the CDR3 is TGTGCCAGCAGCCCGGGACAGGGTATCCGCGAGCAGTACTTC.

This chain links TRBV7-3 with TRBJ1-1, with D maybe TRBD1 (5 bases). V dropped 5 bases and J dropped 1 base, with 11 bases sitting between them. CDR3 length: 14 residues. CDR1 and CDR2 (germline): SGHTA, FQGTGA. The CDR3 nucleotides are TGTGCCAGCAGCCTGGGGCAGGCGAACACTGAAGCTTTCTTT. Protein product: CASSLGQANTEAFF.